Below are 29 T cell receptor beta chains sequenced from a single sample in a study of T cell responses to AZD1222 COVID-19 vaccine. Sequenced by immunoSEQ multiplex PCR; TCRdb stores in-frame clones only, minus some. The sample contains roughly 67,000 clones, about three quarters of which appear only once. The sequenced sample was peripheral blood, obtained on day 0 of AZD1222 vaccination. These TCRs come from an adult in good health.

The chain links TRBV11-2 to TRBJ1-6; D possibly corresponds to TRBD1 (5 bases). The CDR3 totals 14 residues. Per the germline V gene, CDR1 is SGHAT and CDR2 is FQNNGV. Trimming removed 6 bases at V and 6 bases at J, with 12 bases between. CDR3 nucleotide sequence: TGTGCCAGCAGTGGGGGTTTTAGTAATTCACCCCTCCACTTT. Its protein product is CASSGGFSNSPLHF.

The chain carries TRBV19 and TRBJ1-3; D gene unclear. This CDR3 contains 14 residues. Trimming removed 5 bases at V and 2 bases at J, with 10 bases between. CDR1 is LNHDA, CDR2 SQIVND, per germline (reference sequence). The CDR3 coding sequence is TGTGCCAGTAGTCGGGTCGGGCCTGGAAACACCATATATTTT. It is translated as CASSRVGPGNTIYF. Filled out from reference TRBV19 and TRBJ1-3, the complete variable domain reads DGGITQSPKYLFRKEGQNVTLSCEQNLNHDAMYWYRQDPGQGLRLIYYSQIVNDFQKGDIAEGYSVSREKKESFPLTVTSAQKNPTAFYLCASSRVGPGNTIYFGEGSWLTVV.

This rearrangement joins TRBV7-9 to TRBJ1-5; 7 bases fit TRBD1. CDR3 length: 15 residues. V dropped 5 bases and J dropped 9; count of bases not matched to a gene: 13. CDR1 and CDR2 (germline): SEHNR, FQNEAQ (reference sequence). CDR3 in amino acids: CASSPEDRWGSPQHF. The CDR3 region has the DNA TGTGCCAGCAGCCCCGAGGACAGGTGGGGTTCGCCCCAGCATTTT.

This clone was picked up a small number of times. The chain has TRBV27 and TRBJ2-1; TRBD2 matches at 13 bases. With V trimmed by 3 bases and J by 6 bases, 2 bases remained unmatched. The CDR3 runs to 15 residues. Looked up from germline, CDR1 is MNHEY and CDR2 is SMNVEV (reference sequence). The CDR3 loop is CASSLTSGGFNEQFF. CDR3 DNA sequence: TGTGCCAGCAGTTTGACTAGCGGGGGGTTCAATGAGCAGTTCTTC.

The chain is built from TRBV2 and TRBJ1-4; 8 bases fit TRBD1. Trimming removed 8 bases from V and 8 bases from J; junction bases left unmatched: 13. The CDR3 length is 15 residues. Germline V gene lookup returns CDR1 SNHLY and CDR2 FYNNEI. CDR3 loop: CASCGQGSVREKLFF. Here the CDR3 DNA reads TGTGCCAGCTGTGGACAGGGTTCGGTTCGAGAAAAACTGTTTTTT.

This chain uses TRBV5-4 with TRBJ1-2; D ambiguous. V lost 0 bases and J lost 7, with 16 bases in between. Germline V gene lookup returns CDR1 SGHNT and CDR2 YYREEE (reference sequence). The CDR3 consists of 15 residues. The CDR3 sequence: CASSLDGYKGSGYTF. For the CDR3, the DNA is TGTGCCAGCAGCTTGGATGGGTACAAGGGTTCTGGCTACACCTTC.

The gene calls are TRBV5-4 and TRBJ2-1; D unresolved. The V end lost 3 bases, the J end lost 7 bases, and 20 bases lay between the germline ends. This CDR3 has 16 residues. Germline V gene lookup returns CDR1 SGHNT and CDR2 YYREEE (reference sequence). For the CDR3, the DNA is TGTGCCAGCAGCTCAACTCCGGGTCTGGGGAAAAATGAGCAGTTCTTC. It specifies CASSSTPGLGKNEQFF.

This chain connects TRBV28 to TRBJ2-1, with a tentative D call TRBD2 (6 bases). The CDR3 contains 12 residues. Trimming removed 9 bases from V and 6 bases from J, with 12 bases in between. The V gene's germline CDR1 is MDHEN and CDR2 SYDVKM. The CDR3 DNA follows: TGTGCCAGTGAGGAGGGTCCCAATGAGCAGTTCTTC. This gives the protein CASEEGPNEQFF.

The V call is TRBV5-1, the J call TRBJ1-1, with TRBD1 identical over 7 bases. The CDR3 totals 17 residues. Germline CDR1 and CDR2: SGHRS and YFSETQ. V lost 4 bases, J lost 2 bases, and 14 bases stayed unmatched. CDR3 bases: TGCGCCAGCAGCCCCAATGCCAGGGGGACATTAAACACTGAAGCTTTCTTT. This sequence encodes CASSPNARGTLNTEAFF.

The chain recombines TRBV5-8 with TRBJ1-2; D unclear. The CDR3 extends over 14 amino acids. The germline V gene encodes CDR1 SGHTS and CDR2 YDEGEE. Trimming pared 4 bases from V and 5 bases from J, leaving 15 bases between. The CDR3 spells CASSTITRTYGYTF. CDR3 in DNA: TGTGCCAGCAGCACCATTACTCGGACTTATGGCTACACCTTC.

This chain connects TRBV7-8 to TRBJ2-2; TRBD1 matches 8 bases. CDR3 length equals 17 residues. Germline CDR1 SGHVS, CDR2 FQNEAQ. V shed 5 bases, J shed 0 bases, and the junction held 8 bases outside the gene matches. The CDR3 here is CASSDRGHLTNTGELFF. For the CDR3, the DNA is TGTGCCAGCAGCGACAGGGGACACCTGACGAACACCGGGGAGCTGTTTTTT.

The chain uses TRBV3-1 (or the pseudogene TRBV3-2) and TRBJ2-1; D gene uncertain. The CDR3 is 13 residues long. Trimming stripped 0 bases from V and 9 bases from J, with 9 bases between. Germline CDR1 and CDR2: LGHDT and YNNKEL (reference sequence). This CDR3 is CASSQDRVSEQFF. CDR3 nucleotides: TGTGCCAGCAGCCAAGATAGGGTCAGTGAGCAGTTCTTC.

The genes are TRBV3-1 (or the pseudogene TRBV3-2) and TRBJ1-2; the D gene is possibly TRBD1 (5 bases). Germline assignment: CDR1 LGHDT and CDR2 YNNKEL (reference sequence). Deletions cut 0 bases from V and 0 bases from J, with 11 bases between. The CDR3 runs to 16 residues. In nucleotides, the CDR3 is TGTGCCAGCAGCCAAGAGGCCGGGGGTCCTAACTATGGCTACACCTTC. It specifies CASSQEAGGPNYGYTF.

This chain links TRBV6-2 or TRBV6-3 with TRBJ2-5; 9 nucleotides align to TRBD2. The CDR3 has 14 amino acids. Trimming cost V 5 bases and J 2 bases; bases outside gene matches: 3. Germline V CDR1 and CDR2: MNHEY, SVGEGT. The CDR3 nucleotides are TGTGCCAGCAGTCGGCTAGCGGGGCAAGAGACCCAGTACTTC. Protein sequence: CASSRLAGQETQYF.

The chain employs TRBV19 and TRBJ2-5, with 9 positions matching TRBD1. This CDR3 has 13 residues. The germline CDR1 and CDR2 sequences are LNHDA and SQIVND (reference sequence). CDR3 amino acids: CATNRGLGETQYF. The CDR3 DNA follows: TGTGCAACAAACAGGGGGCTTGGAGAGACCCAGTACTTC.

J is TRBJ1-1 and V is TRBV18, with D possibly matching TRBD1 (6 bases). Per germline, CDR1 KGHSH and CDR2 LQKENI. The germline V and J ends were trimmed by 5 bases and 3 bases, with 13 bases remaining between them. The CDR3 runs to 14 residues. CDR3 sequence (DNA): TGTGCCAGCTCATCGGACAGCGCGGACACTGAAGCTTTCTTT. This translates into CASSSDSADTEAFF.

The chain combines TRBV7-9 with TRBJ2-5; D possibly corresponds to TRBD1 (6 bases). V gave up 2 bases and J gave up 1 base, with 8 bases separating them. The CDR3 is 14 residues long. CDR1 is SEHNR, CDR2 FQNEAQ, per germline (reference sequence). CDR3 in amino acids: CASSLSTGQETQYF. The DNA for the CDR3 is TGTGCCAGCAGCTTATCGACAGGCCAAGAGACCCAGTACTTC.

The chain couples TRBV6-2 or TRBV6-3 to TRBJ1-6, with D maybe TRBD1 (5 bases). The V gene's germline CDR1 is MNHEY and CDR2 SVGEGT. This CDR3 has 16 residues. V was pared by 1 base and J by 8 bases, with 15 bases between. The CDR3 spells CASSYWEGPADSPLHF. In DNA, the CDR3 is TGTGCCAGCAGTTACTGGGAGGGGCCTGCGGATTCACCCCTCCACTTT.

The V gene is TRBV6-4, the J gene TRBJ2-2; no definite D call. This CDR3 is 14 amino acids long. V lost 6 bases and J 8 bases, leaving 16 bases between the germline ends. Germline CDR1 reads MRHNA; CDR2 reads SNTAGT. The CDR3 DNA reads as TGTGCCAGCAGCTCCACTTCCTCCAGAGGGGAGCTGTTTTTT. As protein: CASSSTSSRGELFF.

The rearrangement joins TRBV19 to TRBJ1-2, with D perhaps TRBD1 (6 bases). The CDR3 is 16 amino acids. Deletions cut 2 bases from V and 5 bases from J, with 18 bases between. The V gene's germline CDR1 is LNHDA and CDR2 SQIVND (reference sequence). DNA of the CDR3: TGTGCCAGTAGTATAAAGGGGGGCAGGGGTAGTTATGGCTACACCTTC. It specifies CASSIKGGRGSYGYTF.

J is TRBJ2-3 and V is TRBV10-3, with D perhaps TRBD2 (5 bases). Germline-derived CDR1 and CDR2 are ENHRY and SYGVKD. The length of the CDR3 is 15 residues. The V gene lost 3 bases and the J gene lost 2 bases, with 12 bases spanning the gap. The CDR3 protein is CAISEPAENTDTQYF. DNA of the CDR3: TGTGCCATCAGTGAACCAGCGGAGAACACAGATACGCAGTATTTT.

The chain couples TRBV5-6 to TRBJ2-3; the D is unclear. This CDR3 contains 13 residues. Germline CDR1 is SGHDT and CDR2 is YYEEEE. V was cut by 0 bases and J by 6 bases, with 8 bases left in between. CDR3 in DNA: TGTGCCAGCAGCTTGGAGGGTATGGATACGCAGTATTTT. It codes for CASSLEGMDTQYF.

By sample share, this clone is medium-sized. The V gene is TRBV4-3, the J gene TRBJ2-2; D ambiguous. V was pared by 0 bases and J by 3 bases, with 5 bases between. Per the germline V gene, CDR1 is LGHNA and CDR2 is YSLEER. The length of the CDR3 is 14 residues. CDR3 in amino acids: CASSQEPYTGELFF. CDR3 in DNA: TGCGCCAGCAGCCAAGAGCCCTACACCGGGGAGCTGTTTTTT.

V is TRBV10-3 and J is TRBJ1-5; the D is unclear. Per germline, CDR1 ENHRY and CDR2 SYGVKD. The CDR3 runs to 13 residues. V lost 2 bases and J lost 1, with 3 bases in between. This CDR3 is CAISENSNQPQHF. CDR3 coding DNA: TGTGCCATCAGTGAGAACAGCAATCAGCCCCAGCATTTT.

This clone was found a few times. The chain uses TRBV12-3 or TRBV12-4 and TRBJ1-2; no firm D call. V lost 5 bases, J lost 1 base, and 8 bases lay in between. This CDR3 spans 13 amino acids. The CDR3 nucleotides are TGTGCCAGCAGTCCCCAGAGTAACTATGGCTACACCTTC. Protein sequence: CASSPQSNYGYTF.

The table lists this clone with a few counts. The rearrangement uses TRBV6-2 or TRBV6-3 and TRBJ2-7; possibly TRBD1 for D (6 bases). V was cut by 3 bases and J by 3 bases, with 9 bases left in between. The CDR3 is 13 amino acids. From germline, CDR1 is MNHEY and CDR2 SVGEGT. DNA for the CDR3: TGTGCCAGCAGTTATGGGGGCAGCTACGAGCAGTACTTC. Amino acids: CASSYGGSYEQYF.

The sample holds many counts of this clone. This chain connects TRBV27 to TRBJ1-2; 8 bases map to TRBD1. The CDR3 covers 15 residues. V dropped 1 base and J dropped 6; count of bases not matched to a gene: 7. Germline values: CDR1 MNHEY, CDR2 SMNVEV (reference sequence). CDR3 amino acids: CASSLYSGGADGYTF. The CDR3 DNA follows: TGTGCCAGCAGTTTATATTCAGGGGGCGCGGATGGCTACACCTTC.

The J gene is TRBJ1-2, the V gene TRBV7-6; D gene ambiguous. CDR1 is SGHVS and CDR2 is FNYEAQ in the germline V gene. V was clipped by 3 bases and J by 7 bases, with 12 bases between them. This CDR3 region has 13 residues. CDR3 in amino acids: CASSFIFGRGYTF. Here the CDR3 DNA reads TGTGCCAGCAGCTTTATTTTTGGACGTGGCTACACCTTC.

The chain has TRBV5-6 and TRBJ2-3, with D possibly matching TRBD1 (6 bases). The V end was cut by 0 bases, the J end by 2 bases, with 13 bases between. Germline V gene data show CDR1 as SGHDT and CDR2 as YYEEEE. The CDR3 is 16 amino acids. This CDR3 reads CASSLDTQGTTDTQYF. DNA for the CDR3: TGTGCCAGCAGCTTGGATACGCAGGGGACCACAGATACGCAGTATTTT.